This TCR beta chain was observed in a study of blood T cell repertoires in COVID-19. Method: immunoSEQ multiplex PCR; TCRdb's copy keeps in-frame clones and lacks some. The sample consists of 200,000 to 250,000 clones, over 70% of them appearing once. The study assigned cohorts using participant-reported clinical history. Exposed participants came across a COVID-19 case within 2 weeks before study entry. This clonotype was obtained from a woman aged 25 to 45 who had been exposed to COVID-19. The sequencing sample was made of PBMCs or T cells enriched from blood (not recorded which).

CDR3 nucleotides: TGTGCCAGCAGTTTTTCACCCGGGACAGGGACTTACCTAGCCAAAAACATTCAGTACTTC. Residues: CASSFSPGTGTYLAKNIQYF. The chain recombines TRBV28 with TRBJ2-4; TRBD1 aligns across 9 bases. This CDR3 has 20 residues. V was clipped by 3 bases and J by 0 bases; unmatched bases: 15. The germline gives CDR1 MDHEN, CDR2 SYDVKM.